This T cell receptor (beta chain) was identified during a study of beta chain features in type 1 diabetes. Trimming at V came to 7 bases and at J to 5 bases, leaving 12 bases not matched to a gene. In germline, CDR1 is SQVTM, CDR2 ANQGSEA. This CDR3 is built from 14 residues. Overall study results and limits: Over-representation of high TCR-expressing cells was a possible consequence of cDNA sequencing. Moderate yet significant TCRB CDR3 shortening was seen in Type 1 diabetes patients in all four CD4+ subsets. The VDJ junctions of type 1 diabetes patients carried fewer insertions and more deletions.

The isolated RNA, all of it, was reverse transcribed, so expressed TCRB transcripts were what got sequenced. Profiled with immunoSEQ multiplex PCR; TCRdb holds only in-frame clones, not every one. The sample records roughly 400,000 clones, about 15% being singletons. Note on this clone: Its antigen remains unidentified.

Sample: naive CD4+ T cells from blood. This receptor was identified in a man aged 25 to 45 in good health. The chain has TRBV29-1 and TRBJ2-5; 8 bases match TRBD1. This chain's CDR3 is CSARTGSGRETQYF. The CDR3 DNA follows: TGCAGCGCCCGGACAGGGTCGGGGCGGGAGACCCAGTACTTC.